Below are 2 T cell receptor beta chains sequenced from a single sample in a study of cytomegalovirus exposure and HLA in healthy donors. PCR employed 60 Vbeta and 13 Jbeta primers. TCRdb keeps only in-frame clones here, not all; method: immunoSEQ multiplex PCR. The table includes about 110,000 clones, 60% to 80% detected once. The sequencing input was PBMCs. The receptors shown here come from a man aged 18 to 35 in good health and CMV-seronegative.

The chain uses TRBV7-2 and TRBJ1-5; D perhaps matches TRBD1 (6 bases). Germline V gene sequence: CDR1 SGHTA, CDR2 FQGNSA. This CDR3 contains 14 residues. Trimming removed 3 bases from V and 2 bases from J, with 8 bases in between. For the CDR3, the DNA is TGTGCCAGCAGCTTTCAGGGGCGCAATCAGCCCCAGCATTTT. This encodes CASSFQGRNQPQHF.

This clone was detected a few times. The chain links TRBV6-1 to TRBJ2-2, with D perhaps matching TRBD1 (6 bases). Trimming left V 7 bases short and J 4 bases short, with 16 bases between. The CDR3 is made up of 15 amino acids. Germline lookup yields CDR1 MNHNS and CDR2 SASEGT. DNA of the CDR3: TGTGCCAGCATCAGGGGAGCCGGGACCACCGGGGAGCTGTTTTTT. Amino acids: CASIRGAGTTGELFF.